The clone carrying this TCR beta chain was detected only a few times. Trimming shortened V by 4 bases and J by 8 bases, and 8 bases separated the two germline ends. Germline CDR1 SNHLY, CDR2 FYNNEI. This CDR3 has 12 amino acids. Assay: immunoSEQ multiplex PCR; the TCRdb copy retains only in-frame clones and omits some. This table holds some 42,000 clones, roughly 84% found once. This entry comes from a study of blood T cell repertoires in COVID-19. For the study at large: The analysed material was cDNA or gDNA that came from T cells, B-cell-depleted T cells, or PBMCs.

The sample taken for sequencing was peripheral blood. The rearrangement uses TRBV2 and TRBJ1-4; D might be TRBD1 (5 bases). The receptor comes from a human donor in a cohort sampled during active COVID-19. In DNA form, the CDR3 reads TGTGCCAGCAGTGCGGAGGGGGAAAAACTGTTTTTT. Encoded protein: CASSAEGEKLFF.